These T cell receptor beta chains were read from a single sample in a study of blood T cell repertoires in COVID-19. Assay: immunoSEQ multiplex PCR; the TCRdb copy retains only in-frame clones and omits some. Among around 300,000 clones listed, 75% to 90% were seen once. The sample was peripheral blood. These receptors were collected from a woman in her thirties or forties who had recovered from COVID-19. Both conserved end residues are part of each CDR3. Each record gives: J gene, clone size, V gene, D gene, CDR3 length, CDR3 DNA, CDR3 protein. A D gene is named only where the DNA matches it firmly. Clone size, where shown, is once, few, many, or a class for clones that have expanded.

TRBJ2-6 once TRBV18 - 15 TGTGCCAGCTCACCTCAGGGGTACGGGGCCAACGTCCTGACTTTC CASSPQGYGANVLTF
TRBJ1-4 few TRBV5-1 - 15 TGCGCCAGCAGCTTGGCCGGAGGGGATTTGGAAAAACTGTTTTTT CASSLAGGDLEKLFF
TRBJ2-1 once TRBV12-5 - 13 TGTGCTAGTGGTTTTTCGGGGAGCAATGAGCAGTTCTTC CASGFSGSNEQFF
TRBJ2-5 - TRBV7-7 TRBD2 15 TGTGCTAGCAGCTTAGCGGGGGCACAGCAAGAGACCCAGTACTTC CASSLAGAQQETQYF
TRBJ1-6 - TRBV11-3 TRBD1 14 TGTGCCAGCAGCGAAGGACAGGGAAGTTCACCCCTCCACTTT CASSEGQGSSPLHF
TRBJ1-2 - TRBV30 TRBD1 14 TGTGCCTGGAGTGTTTTGACAGGGGGTTCTGGCTACACCTTC CAWSVLTGGSGYTF
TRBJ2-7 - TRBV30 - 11 TGTGCCTGGAGTGTATTAAACGAGCAGTACTTC CAWSVLNEQYF
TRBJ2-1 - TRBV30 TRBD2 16 TGTGCCTGGAACGGTCTAGCGGGCAGCTCCTACAATGAGCAGTTCTTC CAWNGLAGSSYNEQFF
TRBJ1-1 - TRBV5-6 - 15 TGTGCCAGCAGCCCGGGGGGCGTTAGTCGGACTGAAGCTTTCTTT CASSPGGVSRTEAFF
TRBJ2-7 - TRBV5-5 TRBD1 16 TGTGCCAGCAGCTCCGCCGGACAGGGGAACATCTACGAGCAGTACTTC CASSSAGQGNIYEQYF
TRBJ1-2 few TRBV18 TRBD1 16 TGTGCCAGCTCACCAGCGGGGACAGGGAATAACTATGGCTACACCTTC CASSPAGTGNNYGYTF
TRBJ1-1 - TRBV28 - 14 TGTGCCAGCAGTTTCATCCAGGGTACAATCCAAGCTTTCTTT CASSFIQGTIQAFF
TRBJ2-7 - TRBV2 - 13 TGTGCCAGCAGTGAATGGGCCACCTACGAGCAGTACTTC CASSEWATYEQYF
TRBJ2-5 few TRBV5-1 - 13 TGCGCCAGCAGCTTGACAGGGCGGGAGACCCAGTACTTC CASSLTGRETQYF
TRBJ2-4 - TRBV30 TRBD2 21 TGTGCCTGGAGGGTTAGAAATCCGGGACTAGCGGGAGACTTCGCCAAAAACATTCAGTACTTC CAWRVRNPGLAGDFAKNIQYF
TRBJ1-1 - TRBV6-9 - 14 TGTGCCAGCCCTAGGGGAGGGGCGAACACTGAAGCTTTCTTT CASPRGGANTEAFF
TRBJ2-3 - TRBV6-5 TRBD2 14 TGTGCCGGGAGGGGTTTAGCGGGAGAAGATACGCAGTATTTT CAGRGLAGEDTQYF
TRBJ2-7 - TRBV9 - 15 TGTGCCAGCAGCCCCTTCGGGTCTCAGTCCCACGAGCAGTACTTC CASSPFGSQSHEQYF
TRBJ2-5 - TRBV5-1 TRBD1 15 TGCGCCAGCAGCACCGGACAGGGGGCTATTGGGACCCAGTACTTC CASSTGQGAIGTQYF
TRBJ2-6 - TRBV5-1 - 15 TGCGCCAGCAGCTCAGTCCGCTCTGGGGCCAACGTCCTGACTTTC CASSSVRSGANVLTF
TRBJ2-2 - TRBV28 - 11 TGTGCCAGCAGCGTAACCGGGGAGCTGTTTTTT CASSVTGELFF
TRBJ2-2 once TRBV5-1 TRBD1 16 TGCGCCAGCAGCTTGTTAGGCAGGGGGCACACCGGGGAGCTGTTTTTT CASSLLGRGHTGELFF
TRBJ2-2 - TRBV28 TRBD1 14 TGTGCCAGCAGCTCAGGGGGACCCACCGGGGAGCTGTTTTTT CASSSGGPTGELFF
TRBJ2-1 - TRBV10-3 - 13 TGTGCCACCATACGGGAGCCCAACAATGAGCAGTTCTTC CATIREPNNEQFF
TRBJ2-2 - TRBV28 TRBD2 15 TGTGCCAGCAGCGGGACTAGCGGGATCGCCGGGGAGCTGTTTTTT CASSGTSGIAGELFF
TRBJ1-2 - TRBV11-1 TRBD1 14 TGTGCCAGCAGCAGACAGGGGACAGGGGTTGGCTACACCTTC CASSRQGTGVGYTF
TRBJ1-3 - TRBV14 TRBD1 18 TGTGCCAGCAGCCAAGATTATCGGACAGGAACCTCTGGAAACACCATATATTTT CASSQDYRTGTSGNTIYF
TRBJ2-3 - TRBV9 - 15 TGTGCCAGCAGCGTACACAGGGAAAATACAGATACGCAGTATTTT CASSVHRENTDTQYF
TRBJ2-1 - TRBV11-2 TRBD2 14 TGTGCCAGCAGGCATACTATGCAAGCGGGAGTCGAGTTCTTC CASRHTMQAGVEFF
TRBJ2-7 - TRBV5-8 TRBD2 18 TGTGCCAGCAGCTTGGGTTGGGGACTAGCGGACAGCTCCTACGAGCAGTACTTC CASSLGWGLADSSYEQYF
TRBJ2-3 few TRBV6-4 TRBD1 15 TGTGCCAGCAGTGAGGGGGACAGGAACACAGATACGCAGTATTTT CASSEGDRNTDTQYF